This TCR beta chain was obtained from a study of read filtering for tumor transcriptome and immune sequencing. Across the whole study: Among patients, approximately 17 were male and around 14 female, aged about 45 to 90 (mean about 69). Notes on the study in general: Correlation between methods rose after single-read clonotypes were removed.

This library used approximately 390 ng RNA and molecular barcoded adaptors spanning alpha/delta and beta/gamma chains. TCRdb re-analysed the reads in MiXCR, keeping a single row per CDR3 protein. The sample lists about 47,000 distinct CDR3 sequences, about 12% seen once, with less than 15% in the top ten. Concerning this clonotype itself: What it recognizes is unknown.

V lost 7 bases and J lost 1, with 10 bases in between. Germline V gene sequence: CDR1 MDHEN, CDR2 SYDVKM. The CDR3 is made up of 13 amino acids. Bone marrow was sampled from every patient at the time of active disease. The sample was a population of CD138-negative cells sorted from bone marrow. The TCR originated in a donor at least 40 years old with multiple myeloma. This chain connects TRBV28 to TRBJ1-1; no clear D gene. The chain's CDR3 is CASIRNPNTEAFF. Written as DNA, the CDR3 is TGTGCCAGCATAAGGAACCCGAACACTGAAGCTTTCTTT.